The next 10 T cell receptor beta chains were all read from a single sample in a study of CD8 T cells in ankylosing spondylitis (dated by TCRdb to 2016 to 2017). Receptor amplification or capture employed 5' RACE. Instrument used: Illumina HiSeq 2500. TCRdb's own reprocessing of the public reads used fastp at Q25 and MiXCR and kept productive beta chains. Merged by CDR3 protein, the rows form single entries marked with the most common genes and DNA. The sample table shows approximately 110,000 distinct CDR3 sequences, and 24% are seen once. The top ten hold more than 9% of the sample. The specimen sequenced was synovial fluid, either unsorted or a sorted T cell fraction (not recorded which). Source of these receptors: a male donor with ankylosing spondylitis.

This clonotype appeared a few times. This rearrangement joins TRBV20-1 to TRBJ2-1; the match to TRBD2 covers 9 bases. Germline-derived CDR1 and CDR2 are DFQATT and SNEGSKA (reference sequence). This CDR3 spans 16 amino acids. V gave up 3 bases and J gave up 3 bases; unmatched junction bases: 9. Here the CDR3 reads CSARAAGGSLYNEQFF. For the CDR3, the DNA is TGCAGTGCTAGGGCAGCGGGAGGATCTCTCTACAATGAGCAGTTCTTC.

There are a few counts of this clonotype. V is TRBV20-1 and J is TRBJ1-1; no clear D. The CDR3 is 15 residues long. The V end lost 3 bases, the J end lost 0 bases, and 14 bases lay between the germline ends. CDR1 and CDR2 from the germline V gene are DFQATT and SNEGSKA (reference sequence). The CDR3 reads CSARQIEVLNTEAFF. In nucleotides, the CDR3 is TGCAGTGCTAGGCAGATTGAGGTGTTGAACACTGAAGCTTTCTTT.

The chain employs TRBV6-2 or TRBV6-3 and TRBJ2-5; a possible D gene is TRBD1 (6 bases). The germline V and J ends were trimmed by 7 bases and 5 bases, with 17 bases remaining between them. Germline lookup yields CDR1 MNHEY and CDR2 SVGEGT. The CDR3 contains 14 residues. CDR3 protein: CASNRDISVETQYF. For the CDR3, the DNA is TGTGCCAGCAACAGGGATATCAGCGTGGAGACCCAGTACTTC.

The chain joins TRBV19 to TRBJ2-1; D perhaps matches TRBD1 (8 bases). The CDR3 extends over 17 amino acids. The germline gives CDR1 LNHDA, CDR2 SQIVND (reference sequence). The germline V and J ends were trimmed by 3 bases and 5 bases, with 20 bases remaining between them. CDR3 protein: CASSMYRGGVVNNEQFF. CDR3 bases: TGTGCCAGTAGTATGTACAGGGGGGGGGTCGTCAACAATGAGCAGTTCTTC.

This clonotype rates as medium-sized. This sequence joins TRBV29-1 and TRBJ1-5, with TRBD1 identical over 8 bases. The germline CDR1 and CDR2 sequences are SQVTM and ANQGSEA. This CDR3 is built from 15 residues. Trimming cost V 4 bases and J 0 bases; bases outside gene matches: 5. CDR3 in amino acids: CSVADTGGSNQPQHF. The CDR3 DNA reads TGCAGCGTTGCCGACACAGGGGGTAGCAATCAGCCCCAGCATTTT.

The J gene is TRBJ1-4, the V gene TRBV18, with 9 bases fitting TRBD1. V gave up 6 bases and J gave up 6 bases; unmatched junction bases: 8. The CDR3 is 15 residues long. The germline V gene has CDR1 KGHSH and CDR2 LQKENI. CDR3 sequence reads: CASSANTGGDEKLFF. The CDR3, as DNA: TGTGCCAGCTCCGCAAACACAGGGGGCGATGAAAAACTGTTTTTT. Drawing the rest from reference TRBV18 and TRBJ1-4, the complete variable domain is NAGVMQNPRHLVRRRGQEARLRCSPMKGHSHVYWYRQLPEEGLKFMVYLQKENIIDESGMPKERFSAEFPKEGPSILRIQQVVRGDSAAYFCASSANTGGDEKLFFGSGTQLSVL.

The V and J genes are TRBV19 and TRBJ1-5; no clear D gene. The CDR3 is made up of 14 amino acids. V was cut by 3 bases and J by 0 bases, with 6 bases left in between. In germline, CDR1 is LNHDA, CDR2 SQIVND (reference sequence). The CDR3 region is CASSITGSNQPQHF. CDR3 in DNA: TGTGCCAGTAGTATCACGGGTAGCAATCAGCCCCAGCATTTT.

The chain employs TRBV19 and TRBJ2-1, with 8 bases fitting TRBD2. This CDR3 comprises 13 residues. CDR1 LNHDA and CDR2 SQIVND come from the germline V gene (reference sequence). The ends lost 3 bases at V and 9 bases at J; junction bases unmatched: 4. The CDR3 DNA is TGTGCCAGTAGTATTCGGGAGGGAGGTGAGCAGTTCTTC. Its protein is CASSIREGGEQFF.

The chain recombines TRBV20-1 with TRBJ2-7; 9 bases align to TRBD1. V gave up 6 bases and J gave up 2 bases; unmatched junction bases: 8. The V gene's germline CDR1 is DFQATT and CDR2 SNEGSKA (reference sequence). The CDR3 is 14 residues long. The CDR3 region is CSALRDRATYEQYF. The CDR3 DNA follows: TGCAGTGCCCTTAGGGACAGGGCGACCTACGAGCAGTACTTC.

V usage is TRBV11-2 and J usage is TRBJ2-3, with a possible D match to TRBD1 (5 bases). The CDR3 is 15 residues long. Looked up from germline, CDR1 is SGHAT and CDR2 is FQNNGV. V was clipped by 2 bases and J by 0 bases, with 9 bases between them. The CDR3 coding sequence is TGTGCCAGCAGCTTATGGACAACTAGCACAGATACGCAGTATTTT. Protein: CASSLWTTSTDTQYF.